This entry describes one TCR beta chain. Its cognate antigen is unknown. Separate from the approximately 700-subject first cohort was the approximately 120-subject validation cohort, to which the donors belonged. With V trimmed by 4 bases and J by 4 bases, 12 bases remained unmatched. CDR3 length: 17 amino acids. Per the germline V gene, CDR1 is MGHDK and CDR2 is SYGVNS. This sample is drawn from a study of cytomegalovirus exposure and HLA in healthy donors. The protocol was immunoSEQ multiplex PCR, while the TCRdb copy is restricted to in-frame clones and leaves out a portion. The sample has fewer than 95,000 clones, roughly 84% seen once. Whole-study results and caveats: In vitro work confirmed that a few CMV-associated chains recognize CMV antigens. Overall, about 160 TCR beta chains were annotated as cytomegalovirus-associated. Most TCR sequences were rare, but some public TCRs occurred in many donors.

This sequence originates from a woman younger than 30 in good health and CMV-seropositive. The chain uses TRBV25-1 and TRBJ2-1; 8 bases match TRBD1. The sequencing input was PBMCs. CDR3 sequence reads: CASSAQARDRRYNEQFF. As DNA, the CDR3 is TGTGCCAGCAGTGCTCAAGCCCGGGACAGGCGTTACAATGAGCAGTTCTTC.